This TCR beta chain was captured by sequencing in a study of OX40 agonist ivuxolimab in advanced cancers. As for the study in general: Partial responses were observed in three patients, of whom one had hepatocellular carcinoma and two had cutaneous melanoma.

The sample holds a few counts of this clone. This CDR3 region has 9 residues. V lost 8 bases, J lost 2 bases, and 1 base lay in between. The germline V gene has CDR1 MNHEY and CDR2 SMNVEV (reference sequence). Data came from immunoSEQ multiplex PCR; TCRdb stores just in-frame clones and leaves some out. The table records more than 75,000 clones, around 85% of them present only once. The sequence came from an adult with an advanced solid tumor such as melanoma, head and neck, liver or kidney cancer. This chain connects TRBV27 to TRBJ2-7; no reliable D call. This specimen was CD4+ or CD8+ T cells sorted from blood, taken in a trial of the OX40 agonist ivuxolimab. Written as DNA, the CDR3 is TGTGCCAGCCCCTACGAGCAGTACTTC. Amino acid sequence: CASPYEQYF.